This T cell receptor beta chain stems from a study of stem cell transplantation in POMP-related autoinflammatory disease. Across the study: Defective thymoproteasomes were hypothesized to impair CD8+ T-cell positive selection. After transplant, neutrophils and platelets showed 100% graft donor chimerism through one year. Points from the study as a whole: Patients with PRAID showed a restricted number of unique TRB V-J gene pairings. In patients with PRAID, every analyzed T-cell subset tended to show lower diversity and higher clonality.

Here immunoSEQ multiplex PCR was the method, and the copy in TCRdb shows in-frame clones only, minus some. The sample contains tens of thousands of clones, about nine tenths of which appear only once. On this clone: The antigen remains undetermined.

Germline CDR1 is PRHDT and CDR2 is FYEKMQ (reference sequence). The CDR3 sequence is 14 residues long. V was trimmed by 1 base and J by 6 bases, leaving 12 bases between them. This sequence joins TRBV13 and TRBJ1-2, with D uncertain. The sequence was collected from a human patient with POMP-related autoinflammation and immune dysregulation (PRAID). A share of the T cells may be of graft donor origin. The sequences come from CD4+ T cells from PBMCs, collected after stem cell transplantation. DNA of the CDR3: TGTGCCAGCAGCTTAGCCCTCCGGAGAGATGGCTACACCTTC. Translation: CASSLALRRDGYTF.